This T cell receptor (beta chain) was sequenced in a study of blood T cell repertoires in COVID-19. At the level of the study: T cells, B-cell-depleted T cells, or PBMCs supplied cDNA or gDNA.

The table came from immunoSEQ multiplex PCR; TCRdb's copy has only in-frame clones and leaves some out. The repertoire holds roughly 380,000 clones, with 87% as singletons. V shed 2 bases and J shed 3 bases, with 14 bases lying between them. Germline V gene sequence: CDR1 LGHDT, CDR2 YNNKEL (reference sequence). This CDR3 has 15 residues. Material: PBMCs or T cells enriched from blood (not recorded which). This chain joins TRBV3-1 (or the pseudogene TRBV3-2) and TRBJ2-7; tentative D call: TRBD2 (6 bases). The TCR was taken from a man aged 25 to 40 who had recovered from COVID-19. The CDR3 bases are TGTGCCAGCAGCCAATACGCGGGGACTGGCTACGAGCAGTACTTC. Translation: CASSQYAGTGYEQYF.